This T cell receptor (beta chain) was recovered during a study of T cell responses to AZD1222 COVID-19 vaccine (dated by TCRdb to the early 2020s). Broadly, across the study: A total of approximately 240 trial participants underwent TCR sequencing, of whom roughly 210 had received two doses of AZD1222 and approximately 25 had received two doses of the MenACWY control vaccine. Trial participants were enrolled into age subgroups of 18-55, 56-69 and 70-plus years, which contained roughly 150, 30 and 60 TCR-sequenced participants, respectively. General study outcomes and caveats: Most participants were white British and females outnumbered males, and the authors suggested that clonal diversity may have been underestimated. A significant rise in spike-specific TCR breadth and depth was observed after two AZD1222 doses relative to day 0 and relative to MenACWY recipients. Because no day 14 peak-response samples were available, the repertoires could be characterized only after the peak T cell response. Vaccine-associated CD4 TCRs spanned the whole spike protein, with dominant responses in regions 160-218 and 743-854. The 56-69-year group was small, and its depth increase did not reach significance, likely because of low power. Conclusions about previously exposed vaccinees are limited because only six or seven AZD1222 recipients were SARS-CoV-2 seropositive at baseline. Nearly half of unique spike-specific TCRs reportedly recognized epitopes outside regions mutated in the B.1.351 and B.1.1.7 variants.

Of note for this clone: The antigen it recognizes is unknown. Qualities for individual bases were not recorded, and no much larger clone is one base off.

The CDR3 regions of human TCRbeta chains were analyzed by immunosequencing. The original methods were these. Repertoire TCRs were checked for matches against a reference library of SARS-CoV-2-specific TCRs that had been generated using the MIRA antigen-specificity platform. Breadth was defined as the fraction of unique TCRs that were SARS-CoV-2-associated. Depth was defined as the fraction of total T cells that were SARS-CoV-2-associated. Using the MIRA data, each spike-specific TCR was mapped to the spike region that the TCR reacts to and placed in a CD4 or CD8 class. Log10-transformed breadth and depth values were compared by one-way ANOVA with Sidak's multiple comparisons tests. Not all clones reach the TCRdb copy of this immuneACCESS table, which keeps in-frame sequences only. Checked studies attribute under half of the gap to unresolved V genes and leave the rest unexplained. V and J calls and clone size are as listed in that table; D and trimming were resolved from the DNA. The sample table lists some 140,000 clones, about nine tenths of them with a count of one. The ten largest clones capture approximately 2% of the sample.

The time point label on this specimen signifies: about 28 days (+/-7) after the second vaccine dose. AZD1222 recipients whose second dose came at about 4 weeks and those whose second dose came at about 12 weeks were combined into one group, since spike-specific TCR depth and breadth did not differ between the two schedules. Vaccinee samples were obtained from the UK trials COV001 and COV002, which included a single-blind randomized controlled phase 2/3 trial of AZD1222 (ChAdOx1 nCoV-19) in healthy adults. For TCRbeta chain sequencing, PBMC samples were collected from trial participants at day 0 and at day 28 after the second dose. V and J are truncated by 3 bases and 3 bases respectively, leaving an intervening sequence of 9 bases. CDR1 LNHDA and CDR2 SQIVND were looked up in the germline V gene (reference sequence). Spanning cysteine to phenylalanine, the CDR3 consists of 14 amino acids. Of the read, only the CDR3 DNA is kept; its 42 bases are in frame from base 1.

The sequence is built from TRBV19 and TRBJ1-5; the D gene cannot be named for sure. The source material was peripheral blood, sampled 28 days after the second AZD1222 dose. The receptor comes from an adult who received the AZD1222 COVID-19 vaccine. This receptor carries the CDR3 CASSIGRVNQPQHF. The DNA sequence reads TGTGCCAGTAGTATCGGGCGGGTCAATCAGCCCCAGCATTTT.